These T cell receptor beta chains were read from a single sample in a study of shared T cell receptors in the human thymus. This table comes from immunoSEQ multiplex PCR, and its TCRdb copy is limited to in-frame clones, with some not included. The table lists some 400,000 clones, around 95% of them singletons. Input material: thymocytes. The receptors here all came from a human donor. CDR3s leave out the opening cysteine and the closing phenylalanine or tryptophan.

v_gene: TRBV5-6; j_gene: TRBJ2-1; CDR3aa: ASSPGQGGYNEQF
v_gene: TRBV9; j_gene: TRBJ2-7; CDR3aa: ASSVDERGSYEQY
v_gene: TRBV5-6; j_gene: TRBJ1-1; CDR3aa: ASSSRGMNTEAF
v_gene: TRBV27; j_gene: TRBJ2-1; CDR3aa: ASSLLLAGVNEQF
v_gene: TRBV10-3; j_gene: TRBJ1-2; CDR3aa: AIPGINYGYT
v_gene: TRBV7-2; j_gene: TRBJ2-1; CDR3aa: ASTPIPDYEQF
v_gene: TRBV6-4; j_gene: TRBJ1-2; CDR3aa: ASSDPRGGGYT
v_gene: TRBV4-2; j_gene: TRBJ2-3; CDR3aa: ASSQEGVGRNGDGDTQY
v_gene: TRBV19; j_gene: TRBJ2-1; CDR3aa: ASRLSGAYNEQF
v_gene: TRBV7-6; j_gene: TRBJ2-7; CDR3aa: ASSWLIGAGTSYEQY
v_gene: TRBV5-4; j_gene: TRBJ2-3; CDR3aa: ASSLRDNTDTQY
v_gene: TRBV6-1; j_gene: TRBJ2-7; CDR3aa: ASSEGVRLEQY
v_gene: TRBV14; j_gene: TRBJ2-1; CDR3aa: ASSQEASGGYNEQF
v_gene: TRBV6-1; j_gene: TRBJ1-4; CDR3aa: ASSEGAGADHEKLF
v_gene: TRBV19; j_gene: TRBJ2-3; CDR3aa: ASSISRTDSEYSTDTQY
v_gene: TRBV6-5; j_gene: TRBJ1-4; CDR3aa: ASSCLNATNEKLF
v_gene: TRBV9; j_gene: TRBJ2-1; CDR3aa: ASSAPSGEPKRSSYNEQF
v_gene: TRBV7-9; j_gene: TRBJ1-1; CDR3aa: ASSLGAPVGTEAF
v_gene: TRBV11-2; j_gene: TRBJ1-4; CDR3aa: ASSRSEGREKLF
v_gene: TRBV28; j_gene: TRBJ1-5; CDR3aa: ASSLPPDRETPPRSNQPQH
v_gene: TRBV19; j_gene: TRBJ1-2; CDR3aa: ASSSRSRGSSYGYT
v_gene: TRBV9; j_gene: TRBJ2-7; CDR3aa: ASSQSVGGNWGEQY
v_gene: TRBV7-2; j_gene: TRBJ2-2; CDR3aa: ASSLVEGPGTGELF
v_gene: TRBV5-4; j_gene: TRBJ2-7; CDR3aa: ASSLGSGSEIYEQY
v_gene: TRBV5-7; j_gene: TRBJ1-4; CDR3aa: ASSPYRGRTTNEKLF
v_gene: TRBV5-6; j_gene: TRBJ1-2; CDR3aa: ASSPIRDRGYGYT
v_gene: TRBV6-5; j_gene: TRBJ2-1; CDR3aa: ASSYGRDLNEQF
v_gene: TRBV6-4; j_gene: TRBJ2-2; CDR3aa: ASSREFTGELF
v_gene: TRBV20-1; j_gene: TRBJ2-7; CDR3aa: SARGAGMKY
v_gene: TRBV11-2; j_gene: TRBJ2-7; CDR3aa: ASSPPPTVSYEQY
v_gene: TRBV5-1; j_gene: TRBJ1-1; CDR3aa: ASSLVLNFTEAF
v_gene: TRBV5-5; j_gene: TRBJ2-1; CDR3aa: ASSFLLAGGRAYNEQF
v_gene: TRBV27; j_gene: TRBJ2-1; CDR3aa: ASRLAATSYNEQF
v_gene: TRBV19; j_gene: TRBJ2-1; CDR3aa: ASNPSSLNEQF
v_gene: TRBV18; j_gene: TRBJ1-1; CDR3aa: ASSPQIAYTEAF
v_gene: TRBV30; j_gene: TRBJ2-1; CDR3aa: ARLAGDPNEQF
v_gene: TRBV7-3; j_gene: TRBJ2-1; CDR3aa: ASSLREGTSYNEQF
v_gene: TRBV7-6; j_gene: TRBJ2-7; CDR3aa: ASSLERVGQY
v_gene: TRBV5-6; j_gene: TRBJ2-2; CDR3aa: ASSLYTGGLLTGELF
v_gene: TRBV10-2; j_gene: TRBJ2-3; CDR3aa: ASSESQGIHKDAGGYTDTQY
v_gene: TRBV5-1; j_gene: TRBJ2-1; CDR3aa: ASSLLSWPYPRGLYNEQF
v_gene: TRBV15; j_gene: TRBJ2-2; CDR3aa: ATSRARVTGELF
v_gene: TRBV7-2; j_gene: TRBJ2-2; CDR3aa: ASSFPPYGGRGTGELF
v_gene: TRBV27; j_gene: TRBJ1-1; CDR3aa: ASSGPGGGTEAF
v_gene: TRBV6-5; j_gene: TRBJ1-2; CDR3aa: ASSYWTGGYGYT
v_gene: TRBV18; j_gene: TRBJ2-2; CDR3aa: ASSPGLPTGELF
v_gene: TRBV28; j_gene: TRBJ2-1; CDR3aa: ASPPGQLQIFSGRANTSYNEQF
v_gene: TRBV7-9; j_gene: TRBJ1-1; CDR3aa: ASSLWTNTEAF
v_gene: TRBV9; j_gene: TRBJ2-3; CDR3aa: ASSVQGAGADTQY
v_gene: TRBV28; j_gene: TRBJ2-7; CDR3aa: ASSLFRGTHYEQY
v_gene: TRBV4-1; j_gene: TRBJ2-7; CDR3aa: ASSRTSGLEQY
v_gene: TRBV6-5; j_gene: TRBJ1-2; CDR3aa: ASSAGASYT
v_gene: TRBV2; j_gene: TRBJ1-1; CDR3aa: ATSRGGQGTGTEAF
v_gene: TRBV19; j_gene: TRBJ1-2; CDR3aa: ASSIDHGYGYT